This T cell receptor (beta chain) was documented in a study of blood T cell repertoires in COVID-19 (dated by TCRdb to the early 2020s). About the full investigation: Samples covering the acute and convalescent phases of COVID-19 were provided by collaborators in the United States, Italy and Spain. Subjects who had been exposed to COVID-19, were actively infected with it, or had recovered from it provided the deeply sampled blood TCRbeta repertoires that made up the dataset. The samples were drawn from two sources: the first 160 participants of the ongoing ImmuneRACE study, and 1,200 or so subjects contributed by 6 global collaborators. The material from the prospective study consisted of cDNA or gDNA derived from T cells, B-cell-depleted T cells, or PBMCs. HLA class I and class II types, where available, came from metadata supplied by the sample provider rather than from assay-based typing. A freely available public database, intended as a resource for researchers studying the immune response to SARS-CoV-2, is where the repertoires were released. The sample metadata nearly always contained a de-identified subject ID, COVID-19 status, age in years and sex. Results the study describes overall, beyond this receptor: Clinical and demographic metadata were provided uncurated, with the amount varying by source and participant.

The CDR3 starts with the cysteine, ends with the phenylalanine, and has 15 residues. The entry retains the CDR3 DNA only, 45 bases that are in frame from base 1. In the germline V gene, CDR1 corresponds to MDHEN and CDR2 to SYDVKM. The V end loses 5 bases and the J end loses 7 bases, and a stretch of 15 bases separates them. In the case of this clone: It has no known antigen specificity. It has no much larger one-base neighbor in the sample; base qualities were not kept.

The immunoSEQ Assay, a bias-controlled multiplex PCR, was used to amplify TCRbeta CDR3 regions from genomic DNA. The authors processed their data as follows. The number of nucleated cells in each sample was estimated from the amplification of reference gene primers within the assay. To quantify the absolute abundance of each unique TCRbeta CDR3 rearrangement, sequence reads were collapsed and filtered. For each sample, productive Simpson clonality was calculated as the square root of Simpson's diversity index across productive rearrangements. TCRdb's version of the immuneACCESS table is confined to in-frame rearrangements and falls short of the full clone set. An unresolved V gene accounts for under half of the shortfall where checked; the remainder is of unknown origin. The DNA was the basis for D and trimming; V, J and clone size are from that table. The sample data list 230,000 or so clones, and roughly 84% of these were observed just once. In total, the top ten clones hold 4% to 5.5% of the sample.

Collaborating institutions collected whole blood in K2EDTA tubes following their own protocols. For TCRbeta analysis, collaborator samples were shipped as frozen whole blood, as isolated PBMCs, or as DNA extracted from either sample type. The sequence derives from a man aged 45-65 years with active or convalescent COVID-19. The sequenced sample was peripheral blood. This sequence uses TRBV28 and TRBJ1-6; there is no confident call for the D gene. The DNA sequence is given as TGTGCCAGCAGTCCGACGACGGGTACCAATTCACCCCTCCACTTT. This is translated as CASSPTTGTNSPLHF.